The 26 T cell receptor beta chains reported below all come from one sample, sequenced in a study of vaccination and CD4 T cells after COVID-19. These receptors lack a known antigen. Sequence data for DNA of cultured CD4+ T cells were generated by the Oncomine TCR Beta short-read assay. MiXCR was run by TCRdb on the PCR reads, yielding one entry per CDR3 protein. This sample yields approximately 24,000 distinct CDR3 sequences, of which about two fifths are seen a single time; roughly 4.1% belongs to the top ten. The time point denotes: late sampling 161 to 241 days after vaccination in a few convalescent patients. Treatment in this sample: approximately 9-day PBMC culture with coronavirus spike peptide pools or control peptides (ViraFEST assay). The specimen was CD4+ T cells from blood, cultured in vitro, collected about 7 months after SARS-CoV-2 vaccination. The receptors derive from a human donor who had recovered from COVID-19.

This clonotype occurred a few times. This CDR3 is CATSRRAVSYNEQFF. CDR3 bases: TGTGCCACCAGCCGAAGAGCGGTTAGCTACAATGAGCAGTTCTTC. V is TRBV15 and J is TRBJ2-1; perhaps TRBD2 as D (5 bases). Trimming shortened V by 5 bases and J by 3 bases, and 14 bases separated the two germline ends. Per the germline V gene, CDR1 is LNHNV and CDR2 is YYDKDF (reference sequence). The CDR3 covers 15 residues.

This clonotype was counted between two and nine times. The gene calls are TRBV20-1 and TRBJ1-5; D may be TRBD1 (5 bases). Looked up from germline, CDR1 is DFQATT and CDR2 is SNEGSKA (reference sequence). The CDR3 length is 13 residues. Trimming cost V 5 bases and J 7 bases, with 15 bases left between them. The CDR3 nucleotides read TGCAGTGCTGGAGGAATGGGGGAGCAGCCCCAGCATTTT. Translated, it gives CSAGGMGEQPQHF.

J is TRBJ2-2 and V is TRBV20-1; D is unclear. V shed 1 base and J shed 3 bases, with 9 bases lying between them. The CDR3 sequence is 14 residues long. Germline V lookup: CDR1 DFQATT, CDR2 SNEGSKA (reference sequence). This CDR3 is CSARGATDTGELFF. CDR3 DNA: TGCAGTGCTAGAGGAGCGACTGACACCGGGGAGCTGTTTTTT.

V usage is TRBV27 and J usage is TRBJ2-1, with 7 nucleotides matching TRBD2. Germline assignment: CDR1 MNHEY and CDR2 SMNVEV (reference sequence). The CDR3 length is 14 residues. V was clipped by 5 bases and J by 10 bases; unmatched bases: 11. CDR3 loop: CASSLAVWAGEQFF. Written as DNA, the CDR3 is TGTGCCAGCAGTCTAGCGGTGTGGGCGGGGGAGCAGTTCTTC.

The chain recombines TRBV29-1 with TRBJ2-5; D not certain. CDR3 length: 12 residues. Germline-derived CDR1 and CDR2 are SQVTM and ANQGSEA. V was shortened by 5 bases and J by 3 bases, with 10 bases between the two germline ends. In DNA, the CDR3 is TGCAGCGTTTCTGACAATGAAGAGACCCAGTACTTC. Protein sequence: CSVSDNEETQYF.

This clonotype came up a few times. This chain links TRBV20-1 with TRBJ2-5; D not certain. V was shortened by 3 bases and J by 2 bases, with 13 bases between the two germline ends. The CDR3 sequence is 14 residues long. The germline CDR1 and CDR2 sequences are DFQATT and SNEGSKA (reference sequence). The CDR3 DNA sequence: TGCAGTGCTAGTCTTGGGATGGGGCAAGAGACCCAGTACTTC. Residues: CSASLGMGQETQYF.

This clonotype was detected a few times. The rearrangement uses TRBV2 and TRBJ2-1, with D unclear. Trimming cost V 6 bases and J 7 bases, with 7 bases left between them. The CDR3 is 11 amino acids. Looked up from germline, CDR1 is SNHLY and CDR2 is FYNNEI. This CDR3 is CASRALNEQFF. The DNA for the CDR3 is TGTGCCAGCAGGGCCTTGAATGAGCAGTTCTTC. The full variable domain, rest sourced from reference TRBV2 and TRBJ2-1, is EPEVTQTPSHQVTQMGQEVILRCVPISNHLYFYWYRQILGQKVEFLVSFYNNEISEKSEIFDDQFSVERPDGSNFTLKIRSTKLEDSAMYFCASRALNEQFFGPGTRLTVL.

V is TRBV20-1 and J is TRBJ1-5; D possibly corresponds to TRBD1 (5 bases). V was cut by 3 bases and J by 2 bases, with 14 bases left in between. CDR3 length equals 15 residues. Germline CDR1 and CDR2: DFQATT and SNEGSKA (reference sequence). CDR3: CSASAGPGGNQPQHF. The CDR3 coding sequence is TGCAGTGCTAGCGCAGGGCCGGGGGGCAATCAGCCCCAGCATTTT.

The chain has TRBV11-3 and TRBJ2-2, with 8 bases fitting TRBD2. Germline values: CDR1 SGHNT, CDR2 YENEEA. This CDR3 has 16 amino acids. After removal of 2 bases from V and 5 bases from J, the junction contained 7 bases not matched to a gene. The CDR3 region has the DNA TGTGCCAGCAGCTTACGGACTAGCCACGATACCGGGGAGCTGTTTTTT. Amino acid sequence: CASSLRTSHDTGELFF.

This clonotype has just a few counts. The V gene is TRBV5-6, the J gene TRBJ1-5; 7 bases line up with TRBD1. Germline V gives CDR1 SGHDT, CDR2 YYEEEE. This CDR3 has 16 residues. J lost 6 bases, V lost 1 base, and 10 bases had no gene match. Here the CDR3 DNA reads TGTGCCAGCAGCTTGACGACAGGGAGAATGGGTCAGCCCCAGCATTTT. Translated: CASSLTTGRMGQPQHF.

This clonotype was seen a handful of times. V and J are TRBV24-1 and TRBJ2-1; TRBD1 matches 7 bases. Germline CDR1 KGHDR, CDR2 SFDVKD. Trimming cost V 2 bases and J 10 bases; bases outside gene matches: 7. There are 14 residues in the CDR3. Here the CDR3 DNA reads TGTGCCACCAGTGATTCAACGACAGGGCCCGAGCAGTTCTTC. Encoded protein: CATSDSTTGPEQFF.

The chain joins TRBV15 to TRBJ2-3; the match to TRBD1 covers 8 bases. The V gene end was trimmed by 5 bases and the J gene end by 0 bases; junction bases not matched to a gene: 4. This CDR3 is 15 amino acids long. Germline-derived CDR1 and CDR2 are LNHNV and YYDKDF (reference sequence). The CDR3 sequence is CATSPGQASTDTQYF. Here the CDR3 DNA reads TGTGCCACCAGCCCGGGACAGGCGAGCACAGATACGCAGTATTTT. Full variable domain (outside the CDR3, taken from reference TRBV15 and TRBJ2-3): DAMVIQNPRYQVTQFGKPVTLSCSQTLNHNVMYWYQQKSSQAPKLLFHYYDKDFNNEADTPDNFQSRRPNTSFCFLDIRSPGLGDTAMYLCATSPGQASTDTQYFGPGTRLTVL.

This clonotype was counted only a few times. V gene TRBV20-1 combines with J gene TRBJ2-7; D may be TRBD1 (6 bases). Germline CDR1 and CDR2: DFQATT and SNEGSKA (reference sequence). Trimming shortened V by 6 bases and J by 1 base, and 19 bases separated the two germline ends. This CDR3 has 15 residues. In DNA form, the CDR3 reads TGCAGTGCCCCCTGGTCAGGGGCCAAATCCTACGAGCAGTACTTC. Translated: CSAPWSGAKSYEQYF.

V gene TRBV7-9 combines with J gene TRBJ2-3, with D perhaps matching TRBD2 (5 bases). This CDR3 is 15 amino acids long. Trimming removed 2 bases at V and 4 bases at J, with 13 bases between. In germline, CDR1 is SEHNR, CDR2 FQNEAQ (reference sequence). CDR3 sequence (DNA): TGTGCCAGCAGCTTACGACGGATCGGGGCAGATACGCAGTATTTT. It is translated as CASSLRRIGADTQYF.

The rearrangement uses TRBV20-1 and TRBJ1-6; D possibly corresponds to TRBD1 (6 bases). From germline, CDR1 is DFQATT and CDR2 SNEGSKA (reference sequence). CDR3 size: 16 residues. Trimming shortened V by 6 bases and J by 0 bases, and 15 bases separated the two germline ends. The CDR3 DNA sequence: TGCAGTGCGCTGCCCGACAGGATCTCCTATAATTCACCCCTCCACTTT. Encoded protein: CSALPDRISYNSPLHF.

J is TRBJ1-1 and V is TRBV20-1; D may be TRBD1 (5 bases). Deletions cut 6 bases from V and 0 bases from J, with 14 bases between. CDR3 size: 14 residues. CDR1 and CDR2 from the germline V gene are DFQATT and SNEGSKA (reference sequence). DNA for the CDR3: TGCAGTGCGGTCGGGGGGAGCATGAACACTGAAGCTTTCTTT. Amino acid sequence: CSAVGGSMNTEAFF.

This clonotype was detected a few times. The gene calls are TRBV20-1 and TRBJ2-3, with D possibly TRBD2 on 5 matching bases. V lost 6 bases to trimming and J lost 2 bases, with 15 bases between them. This CDR3 spans 14 amino acids. CDR1 is DFQATT, CDR2 SNEGSKA, per germline (reference sequence). In DNA form, the CDR3 reads TGCAGTGCAGCGTCTCGGGATCTCACAGATACGCAGTATTTT. It yields the protein CSAASRDLTDTQYF.

The J gene is TRBJ2-5, the V gene TRBV20-1; 7 bases agree with TRBD1. The CDR3 runs to 15 residues. The V segment lost 4 bases and the J segment 4 bases; nucleotides outside the gene matches: 12. From germline, CDR1 is DFQATT and CDR2 SNEGSKA (reference sequence). For the CDR3, the DNA is TGCAGTGCTACCCGTACCGGGACAGTCAGAGAGACCCAGTACTTC. Protein product: CSATRTGTVRETQYF.

This clonotype was recorded a few times. The chain combines TRBV20-1 with TRBJ1-2, with a tentative D call TRBD1 (6 bases). The CDR3 consists of 12 residues. The germline V gene encodes CDR1 DFQATT and CDR2 SNEGSKA (reference sequence). V lost 5 bases, J lost 4 bases, and 11 bases lay in between. This CDR3 is CSASLDSYGYTF. DNA for the CDR3: TGCAGTGCTTCTTTGGACAGCTATGGCTACACCTTC.

CDR3 loop: CASSQDGVPGGELFF. CDR3 DNA: TGCGCCAGCAGCCAAGACGGAGTCCCGGGCGGGGAGCTGTTTTTT. The V gene is TRBV4-1, the J gene TRBJ2-2, with D unclear. Per germline, CDR1 MGHRA and CDR2 YSYEKL. The CDR3 consists of 15 residues. V lost 0 bases and J 7 bases, leaving 12 bases between the germline ends.

This chain uses TRBV28 with TRBJ2-3; D unresolved. The CDR3 runs to 13 residues. V lost 5 bases, J lost 4 bases, and 10 bases lay in between. Germline V gene sequence: CDR1 MDHEN, CDR2 SYDVKM. CDR3 residues: CASSITASDTQYF. The CDR3 nucleotides read TGTGCCAGCAGTATAACAGCGTCAGATACGCAGTATTTT.

The genes are TRBV15 and TRBJ1-5; D possibly corresponds to TRBD1 (6 bases). The CDR3 covers 12 residues. Trimming took 6 bases from V and 7 from J, leaving 10 bases between them. The germline V gene encodes CDR1 LNHNV and CDR2 YYDKDF (reference sequence). In DNA form, the CDR3 reads TGTGCCACCAGTCCCAGGGGACAGCCCCAGCATTTT. Its translation is CATSPRGQPQHF.

The chain recombines TRBV4-1 with TRBJ1-1; D remains unclear. Germline CDR1 is MGHRA and CDR2 is YSYEKL. This CDR3 is 13 amino acids long. The germline V and J ends were trimmed by 4 bases and 0 bases, with 6 bases remaining between them. CDR3: CASSLYMNTEAFF. The DNA of the CDR3 is TGCGCCAGCAGCCTGTATATGAACACTGAAGCTTTCTTT.

This clonotype was picked up a small number of times. The V call is TRBV7-8, the J call TRBJ1-2; 7 bases align to TRBD1. With 4 bases clipped from V and 8 bases from J, the junction kept 7 bases outside the gene matches. The CDR3 totals 13 residues. CDR1 is SGHVS, CDR2 FQNEAQ, per germline. The CDR3 sequence is CASSSRTGWGYTF. For the CDR3, the DNA is TGTGCCAGCAGCTCAAGGACAGGATGGGGCTACACCTTC.

This CDR3 reads CASSRGTDTQYF. The CDR3 region has the DNA TGTGCCAGCAGCCGCGGCACAGATACGCAGTATTTT. The gene calls are TRBV7-3 and TRBJ2-3; D gene ambiguous. The CDR3 is 12 residues long. Trimming stripped 5 bases from V and 1 base from J, with 4 bases between. Germline V lookup: CDR1 SGHTA, CDR2 FQGTGA.

This rearrangement joins TRBV20-1 to TRBJ2-2; D is tentatively TRBD1 or TRBD2 (6 bases each). Germline CDR1 and CDR2: DFQATT and SNEGSKA (reference sequence). This CDR3 is built from 17 residues. Trimming left V 0 bases short and J 0 bases short, with 14 bases between. CDR3 in amino acids: CSARDLRGDTNTGELFF. The CDR3 nucleotides read TGCAGTGCTAGAGATCTAAGGGGGGACACGAACACCGGGGAGCTGTTTTTT.